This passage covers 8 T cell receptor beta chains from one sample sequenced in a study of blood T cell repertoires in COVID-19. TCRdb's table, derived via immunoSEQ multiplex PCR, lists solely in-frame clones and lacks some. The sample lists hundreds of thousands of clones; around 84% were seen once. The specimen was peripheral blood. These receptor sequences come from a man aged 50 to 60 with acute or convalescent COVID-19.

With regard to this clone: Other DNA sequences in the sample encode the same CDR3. CDR3 protein: CASSLNRGSYNSPLHF. CDR3 DNA: TGTGCCAGCAGCTTAAACAGGGGCTCCTATAATTCACCCCTCCACTTT. J is TRBJ1-6 and V is TRBV7-9; 7 bases are shared with TRBD1. J was trimmed by 0 bases and V by 2 bases; bases with no gene match: 1. The germline gives CDR1 SEHNR, CDR2 FQNEAQ (reference sequence). This CDR3 region has 16 residues.

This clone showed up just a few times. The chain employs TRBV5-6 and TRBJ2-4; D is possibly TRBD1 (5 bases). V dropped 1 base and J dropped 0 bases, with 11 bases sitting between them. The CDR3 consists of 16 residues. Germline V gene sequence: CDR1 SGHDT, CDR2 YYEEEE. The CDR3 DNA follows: TGTGCCAGCAGCTTGTGGGGCCTAGAAGCCAAAAACATTCAGTACTTC. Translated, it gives CASSLWGLEAKNIQYF.

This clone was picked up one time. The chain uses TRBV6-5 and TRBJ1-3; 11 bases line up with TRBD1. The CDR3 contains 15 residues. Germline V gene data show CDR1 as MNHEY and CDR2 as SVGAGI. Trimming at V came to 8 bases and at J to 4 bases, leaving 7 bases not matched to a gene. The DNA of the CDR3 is TGTGCCAGCTTACCGGACAGGGGGCACGGAAACACCATATATTTT. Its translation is CASLPDRGHGNTIYF.

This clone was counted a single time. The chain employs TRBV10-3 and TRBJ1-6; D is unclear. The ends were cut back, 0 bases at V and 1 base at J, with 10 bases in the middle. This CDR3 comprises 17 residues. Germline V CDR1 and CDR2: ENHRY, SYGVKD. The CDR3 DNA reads TGTGCCATCAGTGAGTCCCCCAGAGGTTCCTATAATTCACCCCTCCACTTT. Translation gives CAISESPRGSYNSPLHF.

CDR3 sequence reads: CASSHQGAEKLFF. CDR3 DNA: TGTGCCAGCAGCCACCAAGGGGCCGAAAAACTGTTTTTT. The chain employs TRBV14 and TRBJ1-4, with D perhaps matching TRBD1 (5 bases). V was cut by 3 bases and J by 8 bases, with 10 bases left in between. The CDR3 extends over 13 amino acids. Germline CDR1 is SGHDN and CDR2 is FVKESK.

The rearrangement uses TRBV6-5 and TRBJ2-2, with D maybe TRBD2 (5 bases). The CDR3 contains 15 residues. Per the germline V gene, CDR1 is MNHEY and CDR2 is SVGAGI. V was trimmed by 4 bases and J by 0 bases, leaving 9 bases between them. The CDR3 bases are TGTGCCAGCAGTTCCCCCGGGACGAACACCGGGGAGCTGTTTTTT. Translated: CASSSPGTNTGELFF.

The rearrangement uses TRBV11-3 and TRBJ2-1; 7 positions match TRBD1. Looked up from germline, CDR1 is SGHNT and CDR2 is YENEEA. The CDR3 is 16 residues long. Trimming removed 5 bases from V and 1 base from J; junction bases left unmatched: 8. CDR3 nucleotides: TGTGCCAGCAGCCTTAGAGGACAGGTTTCCTACAATGAGCAGTTCTTC. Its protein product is CASSLRGQVSYNEQFF.

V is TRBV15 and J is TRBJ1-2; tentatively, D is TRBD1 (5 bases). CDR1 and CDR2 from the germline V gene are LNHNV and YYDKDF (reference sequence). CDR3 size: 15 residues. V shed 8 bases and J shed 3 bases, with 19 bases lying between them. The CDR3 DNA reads TGTGCCACCCTAGGACGGGTCAGGGAGGACTATGGCTACACCTTC. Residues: CATLGRVREDYGYTF.